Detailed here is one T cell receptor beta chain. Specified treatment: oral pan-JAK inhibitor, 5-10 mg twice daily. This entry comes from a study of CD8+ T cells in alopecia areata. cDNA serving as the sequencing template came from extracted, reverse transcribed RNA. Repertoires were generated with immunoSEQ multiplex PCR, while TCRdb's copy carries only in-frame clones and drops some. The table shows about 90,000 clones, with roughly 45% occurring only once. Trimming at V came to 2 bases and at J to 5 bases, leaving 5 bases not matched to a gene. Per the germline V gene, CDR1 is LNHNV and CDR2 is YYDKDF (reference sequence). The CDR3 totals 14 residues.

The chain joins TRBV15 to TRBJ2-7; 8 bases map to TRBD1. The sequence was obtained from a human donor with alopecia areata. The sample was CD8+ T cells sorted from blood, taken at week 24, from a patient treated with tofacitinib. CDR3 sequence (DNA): TGTGCCACCAGCAGACCGGGACAGGAAGACGAGCAGTACTTC. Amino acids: CATSRPGQEDEQYF. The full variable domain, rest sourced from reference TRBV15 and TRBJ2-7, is DAMVIQNPRYQVTQFGKPVTLSCSQTLNHNVMYWYQQKSSQAPKLLFHYYDKDFNNEADTPDNFQSRRPNTSFCFLDIRSPGLGDTAMYLCATSRPGQEDEQYFGPGTRLTVT.